This TCR beta chain emerged from a study of cytomegalovirus exposure and HLA in healthy donors. The V end lost 0 bases, the J end lost 2 bases, and 14 bases lay between the germline ends. The CDR3 runs 16 residues. Germline V gene sequence: CDR1 MGHRA, CDR2 YSYEKL. 60 Vbeta and 13 Jbeta primers were used in PCR. Clones were sequenced by immunoSEQ multiplex PCR, and TCRdb holds only the in-frame ones, with some missing. The table shows 95,000 to 150,000 clones, with roughly 80% occurring only once. The sequencing input was PBMCs. The chain links TRBV4-1 to TRBJ2-7; the D is unclear. This sequence originates from a female donor in good health and CMV-seropositive. CDR3 DNA: TGCGCCAGCAGCCAAGATTTAACGCTATCAACCTACGAGCAGTACTTC. This gives the protein CASSQDLTLSTYEQYF.